This TCR beta chain was sequenced in a study of T cell repertoires in cytomegalovirus infection. Across the whole study: The public TCR beta signatures pointed to both CMV infection and matching HLA type. Findings of the study overall: Clonotype analysis showed dominance of the ex vivo response by HLA-C-restricted CMV-specific TCR beta clonotypes. Cumulative frequency of public TCR beta families picked out carriers of CMV plus the relevant HLA.

There are many counts of this clonotype. What it binds is not known. The germline V gene encodes CDR1 SGHTA and CDR2 FQGNSA. Trimming took off 1 base at V and 3 bases at J, with 23 bases between the two ends. This CDR3 region has 19 residues. TCRdb reanalysed the reads using MiXCR and keeps one entry per CDR3 protein. The sample lists approximately 320,000 distinct CDR3 sequences, 9% to 9.5% occurring once. This TCR derives from a human donor in good health (CMV status not recorded). Some clones in this sample may be carry-over from other donors' samples. The source material was PBMCs. The chain combines TRBV7-2 with TRBJ2-3, with D perhaps TRBD2 (6 bases). The CDR3 DNA reads TGTGCCAGCAGCTTAGGTGTCCGACGTGGGAGGACCGGGACAGATACGCAGTATTTT. The encoded protein is CASSLGVRRGRTGTDTQYF. Drawing the rest from reference TRBV7-2 and TRBJ2-3, the complete variable domain is GAGVSQSPSNKVTEKGKDVELRCDPISGHTALYWYRQSLGQGLEFLIYFQGNSAPDKSGLPSDRFSAERTGGSVSTLTIQRTQQEDSAVYLCASSLGVRRGRTGTDTQYFGPGTRLTVL.